A selection of T cell receptor beta chains follows, all from one sample in a study of T cell changes during pregnancy in multiple sclerosis. Assay: immunoSEQ multiplex PCR; the TCRdb copy retains only in-frame clones and omits some. This table has roughly 80,000 clones, approximately 94% appearing once. The sequencing here drew on peripheral blood, taken after pregnancy. Every receptor here comes from a female donor in good health, enrolled as a control in a pregnancy study. Both conserved end residues are part of each CDR3. The order of the fields is V gene, clone size, D gene, J gene, CDR3 protein, CDR3 DNA. D genes are given only for firm matches. For some rows the clone size is stated as once, few or many, or as a class when expanded; others skip it.

v_gene: TRBV20-1; abundance: NA; d_gene: NA; j_gene: TRBJ2-1; CDR3aa: CSARSTDRQFF; CDR3nt: TGCAGTGCCCGCTCGACAGACCGTCAGTTCTTC
v_gene: TRBV7-6; abundance: NA; d_gene: TRBD2; j_gene: TRBJ2-7; CDR3aa: CASSGSGGSSYEQYF; CDR3nt: TGTGCCAGCAGCGGAAGCGGGGGCAGCTCCTACGAGCAGTACTTC
v_gene: TRBV7-9; abundance: medium-sized; d_gene: TRBD1; j_gene: TRBJ2-7; CDR3aa: CASSPKGDSYEQYF; CDR3nt: TGTGCCAGCAGCCCCAAAGGGGACAGCTACGAGCAGTACTTC
v_gene: TRBV30; abundance: NA; d_gene: NA; j_gene: TRBJ2-1; CDR3aa: CAARRESRHEQFF; CDR3nt: TGTGCCGCGCGGCGGGAAAGTCGCCATGAGCAGTTCTTC
v_gene: TRBV6-1; abundance: NA; d_gene: NA; j_gene: TRBJ2-7; CDR3aa: CASTSGDSYEQYF; CDR3nt: TGTGCCAGCACTTCGGGGGACTCCTACGAGCAGTACTTC
v_gene: TRBV14; abundance: NA; d_gene: TRBD1; j_gene: TRBJ1-1; CDR3aa: CASSQGTGTEAFF; CDR3nt: TGTGCCAGCAGCCAGGGGACAGGGACTGAAGCTTTCTTT
v_gene: TRBV5-1; abundance: NA; d_gene: NA; j_gene: TRBJ2-2; CDR3aa: CASNRDSGTGELFF; CDR3nt: TGCGCCAGCAATCGAGATTCGGGCACCGGGGAGCTGTTTTTT
v_gene: TRBV7-2; abundance: NA; d_gene: NA; j_gene: TRBJ1-3; CDR3aa: CASSPFRQTSGNTIYF; CDR3nt: TGTGCCAGCAGCCCCTTCCGACAGACCTCTGGAAACACCATATATTTT
v_gene: TRBV10-1; abundance: NA; d_gene: NA; j_gene: TRBJ2-3; CDR3aa: CASSDSRGLSTDTQYF; CDR3nt: TGCGCCAGCAGTGACTCACGTGGACTCAGCACAGATACGCAGTATTTT
v_gene: TRBV6-5; abundance: NA; d_gene: TRBD1; j_gene: TRBJ2-4; CDR3aa: CASSYPPGGNQYF; CDR3nt: TGTGCCAGCAGTTACCCCCCAGGGGGCAATCAGTACTTC
v_gene: TRBV6-6; abundance: NA; d_gene: TRBD2; j_gene: TRBJ2-1; CDR3aa: CASSYVLAGGRNEQFF; CDR3nt: TGTGCCAGCAGTTACGTACTAGCGGGGGGCAGGAATGAGCAGTTCTTC
v_gene: TRBV27; abundance: NA; d_gene: NA; j_gene: TRBJ2-3; CDR3aa: CASSSSGTSTPDTQYF; CDR3nt: TGTGCCAGCAGTTCCTCCGGGACAAGCACCCCAGATACGCAGTATTTT
v_gene: TRBV7-2; abundance: NA; d_gene: TRBD1; j_gene: TRBJ2-3; CDR3aa: CASSLARQGAQYF; CDR3nt: TGTGCCAGCAGCTTAGCTCGACAGGGGGCGCAGTATTTT
v_gene: TRBV6-5; abundance: once; d_gene: TRBD2; j_gene: TRBJ2-5; CDR3aa: CASSPRGGWETQYF; CDR3nt: TGTGCCAGCAGTCCACGGGGGGGGTGGGAGACCCAGTACTTC
v_gene: TRBV11-2; abundance: once; d_gene: TRBD2; j_gene: TRBJ2-7; CDR3aa: CASSLLTSGMKEQYF; CDR3nt: TGTGCCAGCAGCTTATTGACTAGCGGGATGAAAGAGCAGTACTTC
v_gene: TRBV11-2; abundance: NA; d_gene: TRBD2; j_gene: TRBJ2-1; CDR3aa: CASIVLAGGYNEQFF; CDR3nt: TGTGCCAGCATAGTTCTAGCGGGGGGGTACAATGAGCAGTTCTTC
v_gene: TRBV2; abundance: NA; d_gene: NA; j_gene: TRBJ2-2; CDR3aa: CASGGTMNTGELFF; CDR3nt: TGTGCCAGCGGTGGGACAATGAACACCGGGGAGCTGTTTTTT
v_gene: TRBV2; abundance: NA; d_gene: NA; j_gene: TRBJ2-7; CDR3aa: CASSVQGYEQYF; CDR3nt: TGTGCCAGCAGTGTCCAGGGCTACGAGCAGTACTTC
v_gene: TRBV6-4; abundance: NA; d_gene: TRBD2; j_gene: TRBJ2-4; CDR3aa: CASRAGEHKNIQYF; CDR3nt: TGTGCCAGCAGAGCGGGAGAGCACAAAAACATTCAGTACTTC
v_gene: TRBV11-2; abundance: NA; d_gene: NA; j_gene: TRBJ2-2; CDR3aa: CASSFQGYTGELFF; CDR3nt: TGTGCCAGCAGCTTTCAGGGATACACCGGGGAGCTGTTTTTT
v_gene: TRBV11-2; abundance: NA; d_gene: NA; j_gene: TRBJ2-1; CDR3aa: CASSSYAGTYNEQFF; CDR3nt: TGTGCCAGCAGCTCCTATGCGGGAACCTACAATGAGCAGTTCTTC
v_gene: TRBV5-6; abundance: NA; d_gene: NA; j_gene: TRBJ2-1; CDR3aa: CASSLGGHLSYNEQFF; CDR3nt: TGTGCCAGCAGCTTGGGGGGACACCTCTCCTACAATGAGCAGTTCTTC
v_gene: TRBV18; abundance: NA; d_gene: NA; j_gene: TRBJ2-6; CDR3aa: CASSPLVFSGANVLTF; CDR3nt: TGTGCCAGCTCACCCCTTGTATTCTCTGGGGCCAACGTCCTGACTTTC
v_gene: TRBV6-5; abundance: NA; d_gene: TRBD1; j_gene: TRBJ1-5; CDR3aa: CASSQDRVNQPQHF; CDR3nt: TGTGCCAGCAGCCAAGACAGGGTTAATCAGCCCCAGCATTTT
v_gene: TRBV11-1; abundance: NA; d_gene: NA; j_gene: TRBJ1-1; CDR3aa: CASSLVFSTEAFF; CDR3nt: TGTGCCAGCAGCTTAGTTTTCAGCACTGAAGCTTTCTTT
v_gene: TRBV10-3; abundance: NA; d_gene: TRBD1; j_gene: TRBJ2-7; CDR3aa: CAIRISGTGNYEQYF; CDR3nt: TGTGCCATCAGGATTTCCGGGACAGGGAACTACGAGCAGTACTTC
v_gene: TRBV27; abundance: NA; d_gene: TRBD1; j_gene: TRBJ2-2; CDR3aa: CASSWRQGARTGELFF; CDR3nt: TGTGCCAGCAGTTGGCGACAGGGGGCACGCACCGGGGAGCTGTTTTTT
v_gene: TRBV18; abundance: NA; d_gene: TRBD1; j_gene: TRBJ2-1; CDR3aa: CASSPRQGDHNEQFF; CDR3nt: TGTGCCAGCTCACCAAGACAGGGGGACCACAATGAGCAGTTCTTC
v_gene: TRBV10-1; abundance: NA; d_gene: TRBD2; j_gene: TRBJ2-3; CDR3aa: CASSRTSGGAWDTQYF; CDR3nt: TGCGCCAGCAGCCGGACTAGCGGGGGGGCCTGGGATACGCAGTATTTT
v_gene: TRBV5-1; abundance: NA; d_gene: TRBD1; j_gene: TRBJ1-1; CDR3aa: CASSFQGGGRTEAFF; CDR3nt: TGCGCCAGCAGCTTCCAGGGGGGAGGTAGGACTGAAGCTTTCTTT
v_gene: TRBV5-1; abundance: NA; d_gene: TRBD2; j_gene: TRBJ2-7; CDR3aa: CASSLESSGAQSYEQYF; CDR3nt: TGCGCCAGCAGCTTGGAGAGTAGCGGGGCGCAGTCCTACGAGCAGTACTTC
v_gene: TRBV28; abundance: NA; d_gene: TRBD2; j_gene: TRBJ2-3; CDR3aa: CASSFSGSADTQYF; CDR3nt: TGTGCCAGCAGTTTCAGCGGGAGCGCGGATACGCAGTATTTT
v_gene: TRBV7-9; abundance: NA; d_gene: TRBD1; j_gene: TRBJ1-2; CDR3aa: CASIAQTGTGSYTF; CDR3nt: TGTGCCAGCATAGCGCAAACCGGGACAGGATCATACACCTTC
v_gene: TRBV28; abundance: NA; d_gene: TRBD2; j_gene: TRBJ2-7; CDR3aa: CASSQGSSGRWQYEQYF; CDR3nt: TGTGCCAGCAGCCAAGGGTCTAGCGGGAGATGGCAGTACGAGCAGTACTTC
v_gene: TRBV18; abundance: NA; d_gene: NA; j_gene: TRBJ1-1; CDR3aa: CASSPTGGDAAFF; CDR3nt: TGTGCCAGCTCACCTACGGGGGGGGATGCGGCTTTCTTT
v_gene: TRBV5-1; abundance: NA; d_gene: TRBD1; j_gene: TRBJ2-3; CDR3aa: CASSLDDRADTQYF; CDR3nt: TGCGCCAGCAGCTTGGACGACAGGGCAGATACGCAGTATTTT